What follows are 3 T cell receptor beta chains derived from one specimen sequenced in a study of blood T cell repertoires in COVID-19. The method was immunoSEQ multiplex PCR; TCRdb's version includes in-frame clones alone and lacks a portion of them. The sample contains about 73,000 clones, approximately 92% of which appear only once. The sequenced material came from peripheral blood. The receptors originated from a man aged 80 or over with acute or convalescent COVID-19.

The chain links TRBV5-4 to TRBJ2-7; 7 bases are shared with TRBD1. Germline V lookup: CDR1 SGHNT, CDR2 YYREEE (reference sequence). Unmatched junction bases numbered 4, after V lost 7 bases and J lost 3 bases. This CDR3 has 12 amino acids. The CDR3 nucleotides are TGTGCCAGCGGGACAGATTACTACGAGCAGTACTTC. Translated, it gives CASGTDYYEQYF. The full variable domain, in which reference TRBV5-4 and TRBJ2-7 provide the parts outside the CDR3, is ETGVTQSPTHLIKTRGQQVTLRCSSQSGHNTVSWYQQALGQGPQFIFQYYREEENGRGNFPPRFSGLQFPNYSSELNVNALELDDSALYLCASGTDYYEQYFGPGTRLTVT.

The chain couples TRBV3-1 (or the pseudogene TRBV3-2) to TRBJ2-2; a weak D match, TRBD1 (5 bases). This CDR3 comprises 14 residues. Germline V lookup: CDR1 LGHDT, CDR2 YNNKEL (reference sequence). Trimming pared 1 base from V and 5 bases from J, leaving 8 bases between. The DNA for the CDR3 is TGTGCCAGCAGCCAAGGGGGCGAGACCGGGGAGCTGTTTTTT. Its translation is CASSQGGETGELFF.

The V gene is TRBV5-1, the J gene TRBJ1-4; TRBD1 might be the D (6 bases). This CDR3 is built from 16 residues. Germline assignment: CDR1 SGHRS and CDR2 YFSETQ. V was clipped by 4 bases and J by 0 bases, with 13 bases between them. CDR3 DNA sequence: TGCGCCAGCAGCCCCGGACAGAGCACAACTAATGAAAAACTGTTTTTT. Translation gives CASSPGQSTTNEKLFF.